A selection of T cell receptor beta chains follows, all from one sample in a study of blood T cell repertoires in COVID-19. Clones were sequenced by immunoSEQ multiplex PCR, and TCRdb holds only the in-frame ones, with some missing. The sample lists approximately 79,000 clones, approximately 80% occurring once. Sequenced: peripheral blood. These receptors all stem from a woman between 45 and 65 years old with acute or convalescent COVID-19. Each CDR3 is given with its conserved first and last residue. Fields, in order: clone size, D gene, V gene, CDR3 length, J gene, CDR3 protein, CDR3 DNA. The D gene is left open where the match is weak. Size values are once, few and many counts, or a class for expanded clones, and some rows have none.

>.|TRBD2|TRBV7-9|13|TRBJ2-7
CASSLGGIGEQYF
TGTGCCAGCAGCTTGGGGGGGATCGGAGAGCAGTACTTC
>.|.|TRBV21-1|19|TRBJ2-3
CASSKMAFGGLRDGDTQYF
TGTGCCAGCAGCAAAATGGCGTTTGGCGGACTACGGGATGGAGATACGCAGTATTTT
>.|TRBD1|TRBV27|13|TRBJ1-2
CASSFWTGDGYTF
TGTGCCAGCAGTTTTTGGACAGGGGATGGCTACACCTTC
>.|.|TRBV9|13|TRBJ2-3
CASSVPSADTQYF
TGTGCCAGCAGCGTACCGTCCGCAGATACGCAGTATTTT
>.|TRBD1|TRBV12-5|13|TRBJ2-7
CASGPGTGDEQYF
TGTGCTAGTGGTCCCGGGACAGGGGACGAGCAGTACTTC
>few|TRBD1|TRBV29-1|14|TRBJ2-5
CSVGGQGKGETQYF
TGCAGCGTTGGGGGACAGGGGAAGGGAGAGACCCAGTACTTC
>.|TRBD1|TRBV11-2|18|TRBJ1-1
CASSPWTGRRRMNTEAFF
TGTGCCAGCAGCCCATGGACAGGGCGGAGGAGGATGAACACTGAAGCTTTCTTT
>.|.|TRBV6-5|11|TRBJ1-1
CASRRNTEAFF
TGTGCCAGCAGGAGAAACACTGAAGCTTTCTTT
>.|.|TRBV3-1/TRBV3-2|11|TRBJ2-7
CASSHQGRQYF
TGTGCCAGCAGCCACCAGGGTAGGCAGTACTTC
>.|TRBD1|TRBV12-5|14|TRBJ2-7
CASGRDRGAYEQYF
TGTGCTAGTGGCAGAGACAGGGGGGCCTACGAGCAGTACTTC
>once|TRBD1|TRBV19|14|TRBJ2-7
CASSPGTVSYEQYF
TGTGCCAGTAGTCCCGGGACAGTGTCCTACGAGCAGTACTTC
>.|TRBD1|TRBV29-1|13|TRBJ1-4
CSARDRGLEKLFF
TGCAGCGCCAGGGACAGGGGGCTTGAAAAACTGTTTTTT
>.|TRBD1|TRBV2|20|TRBJ2-2
CASRPLFGRTGGGGPGELFF
TGTGCCAGCAGGCCGCTCTTTGGACGGACAGGGGGCGGCGGCCCCGGGGAGCTGTTTTTT
>.|.|TRBV30|16|TRBJ2-1
CAWLPLDRTAQNEQFF
TGTGCCTGGCTCCCTTTAGACCGCACAGCTCAAAATGAGCAGTTCTTC
>.|TRBD2|TRBV5-1|17|TRBJ2-3
CASSILSSGGPTDTQYF
TGCGCCAGCAGCATCCTAAGTAGCGGGGGGCCCACAGATACGCAGTATTTT
>.|TRBD1|TRBV15|17|TRBJ1-3
CATSRRDRAFSGNTIYF
TGTGCCACCAGCAGACGGGACAGGGCCTTCTCTGGAAACACCATATATTTT
>.|TRBD1|TRBV6-6|15|TRBJ1-1
CASSTRGRGLWIAFF
TGTGCCAGCAGTACCCGGGGCAGGGGGCTTTGGATAGCTTTCTTT
>.|.|TRBV25-1|16|TRBJ1-1
CASSENFGGLSTEAFF
TGTGCCAGCAGTGAAAATTTCGGGGGGCTCAGTACTGAAGCTTTCTTT
>.|TRBD1|TRBV4-1|19|TRBJ2-4
CASSQSGQGDLLAKNIQYF
TGCGCCAGCAGCCAATCGGGACAGGGTGACCTCTTAGCCAAAAACATTCAGTACTTC
>once|TRBD2|TRBV6-2/TRBV6-3|15|TRBJ2-7
CASSQNLAGAYEQYF
TGTGCCAGCAGTCAGAACCTAGCGGGGGCCTACGAGCAGTACTTC
>.|TRBD1|TRBV3-1/TRBV3-2|13|TRBJ2-1
CASSRDRANEQFF
TGTGCCAGCAGCCGGGACAGGGCTAATGAGCAGTTCTTC
>.|TRBD2|TRBV29-1|15|TRBJ2-1
CSVLGGGGRADEQFF
TGCAGCGTTCTTGGGGGTGGCGGGAGGGCGGATGAGCAGTTCTTC
>.|.|TRBV6-5|14|TRBJ1-2
CASSPVREAPGYTF
TGTGCCAGCAGCCCCGTTCGAGAGGCTCCTGGCTACACCTTC
>.|TRBD1|TRBV5-1|16|TRBJ2-7
CASSSEMGQGLYEQYF
TGCGCCAGCAGCTCTGAAATGGGACAGGGTCTCTACGAGCAGTACTTC
>.|TRBD1|TRBV2|18|TRBJ1-2
CASSNSKSSGQSFNGYTF
TGTGCCAGCAGCAACTCCAAGTCCTCGGGACAGTCTTTTAATGGCTACACCTTC
>.|.|TRBV18|14|TRBJ1-6
CASSPLDSRTPLHF
TGTGCCAGCTCACCACTTGACAGCCGGACACCCCTCCACTTT
>.|.|TRBV11-2|14|TRBJ2-7
CASTRVAGPTFMYF
TGTGCCAGCACCCGGGTTGCGGGACCAACGTTTATGTACTTC
>.|.|TRBV5-1|14|TRBJ1-2
CASSLVHGGPGYTF
TGCGCCAGCAGCTTGGTTCACGGAGGCCCAGGCTACACCTTC
>.|TRBD2|TRBV3-1/TRBV3-2|14|TRBJ2-3
CASSRGGSTDTQYF
TGTGCCAGCAGCCGGGGGGGAAGCACAGATACGCAGTATTTT
>.|.|TRBV18|14|TRBJ2-7
CASSPLSVRGEQYF
TGTGCCAGCTCACCACTCTCCGTAAGGGGCGAGCAGTACTTC
>.|TRBD1|TRBV6-5|16|TRBJ1-1
CASSYSQSGGVTEAFF
TGTGCCAGCAGTTACTCGCAGTCAGGGGGCGTGACTGAAGCTTTCTTT
>.|.|TRBV30|14|TRBJ1-5
CAWRPRYSNQPQHF
TGTGCCTGGAGGCCGCGATATAGCAATCAGCCCCAGCATTTT
>.|.|TRBV19|13|TRBJ2-7
CASSIGLGYEQYF
TGTGCCAGTAGTATTGGACTCGGCTACGAGCAGTACTTC
>.|.|TRBV5-8|17|TRBJ1-5
CASADHTGPYSNQPQHF
TGTGCCAGCGCAGACCATACAGGTCCTTATAGCAATCAGCCCCAGCATTTT
>.|.|TRBV2|16|TRBJ2-2
CASGIGGAIGTGELFF
TGTGCCAGCGGAATAGGGGGGGCAATCGGCACCGGGGAGCTGTTTTTT
>.|TRBD1|TRBV7-2|14|TRBJ2-4
CASSRTGGENIQYF
TGTGCCAGCAGCAGAACAGGGGGCGAAAACATTCAGTACTTC
>.|.|TRBV2|14|TRBJ2-4
CASSRTVAKNIQYF
TGTGCCAGCAGTAGGACAGTAGCCAAAAACATTCAGTACTTC
>.|.|TRBV4-3|21|TRBJ1-1
CASSQEWTPGGSLLMNTEAFF
TGCGCCAGCAGCCAAGAGTGGACCCCGGGGGGTTCCCTCCTTATGAACACTGAAGCTTTCTTT
>.|.|TRBV11-2|14|TRBJ2-5
CASSLVGTKETQYF
TGTGCCAGCAGCTTAGTCGGCACTAAAGAGACCCAGTACTTC
>once|.|TRBV5-1|14|TRBJ2-7
CASSLRGASYEQYF
TGCGCCAGCAGCTTGCGGGGGGCGAGCTACGAGCAGTACTTC
>once|.|TRBV5-1|16|TRBJ1-1
CASSQTGLSLNTEAFF
TGCGCCAGCAGCCAGACAGGCCTCTCCTTGAACACTGAAGCTTTCTTT
>few|TRBD1|TRBV4-1|15|TRBJ1-1
CASSQAKTGSTEAFF
TGCGCCAGCAGCCAAGCTAAGACAGGGTCCACTGAAGCTTTCTTT
>once|.|TRBV5-8|15|TRBJ2-7
CASSRPDRSSYEQYF
TGTGCCAGCAGCAGACCCGACAGGTCATCCTACGAGCAGTACTTC
>.|TRBD2|TRBV4-3|16|TRBJ2-2
CASSQLLLAGPGELFF
TGCGCCAGCAGCCAACTTCTCCTAGCGGGACCCGGGGAGCTGTTTTTT
>.|TRBD2|TRBV28|15|TRBJ2-3
CASSFRGRVPDTQYF
TGTGCCAGCAGTTTTCGCGGGAGGGTTCCAGATACGCAGTATTTT
>.|TRBD2|TRBV7-2|17|TRBJ2-3
CASRTSAGASGTDTQYF
TGTGCCAGCAGGACCAGTGCGGGAGCAAGCGGCACAGATACGCAGTATTTT
>few|TRBD1|TRBV20-1|14|TRBJ2-3
CSASGPGQVSTQYF
TGCAGTGCTAGTGGTCCGGGACAGGTCTCTACGCAGTATTTT
>few|.|TRBV5-6|15|TRBJ2-7
CASSTSTRISYEQYF
TGTGCCAGCAGCACGTCGACCAGGATCTCCTACGAGCAGTACTTC
>.|TRBD2|TRBV13|18|TRBJ2-7
CASSLNGPSGGALKEQYF
TGTGCCAGCAGCTTAAACGGACCTAGCGGGGGGGCCCTTAAAGAGCAGTACTTC
>few|.|TRBV5-1|12|TRBJ1-1
CASGHINTEAFF
TGCGCCAGCGGGCACATTAACACTGAAGCTTTCTTT
>.|.|TRBV7-8|15|TRBJ2-7
CASSSTRDFSYEQYF
TGTGCCAGCAGCTCAACCCGGGACTTCTCCTACGAGCAGTACTTC
>once|TRBD2|TRBV7-9|15|TRBJ2-7
CASSHGLAGRYEQYF
TGTGCCAGCAGCCACGGACTAGCGGGAAGGTACGAGCAGTACTTC
>.|TRBD1|TRBV30|14|TRBJ1-6
CAWETGQGASPLHF
TGTGCCTGGGAAACCGGACAGGGGGCTTCACCCCTCCACTTT
>few|TRBD1|TRBV28|11|TRBJ1-1
CASRNRGIAFF
TGTGCCAGCAGAAACAGGGGGATTGCTTTCTTT
>.|TRBD2|TRBV6-4|16|TRBJ2-3
CASSDDAGLATDTQYF
TGTGCCAGCAGTGACGACGCGGGACTAGCGACAGATACGCAGTATTTT
>.|TRBD2|TRBV9|18|TRBJ2-3
CASSVGLAGDTSTDTQYF
TGTGCCAGCAGCGTAGGACTAGCGGGGGACACTAGCACAGATACGCAGTATTTT
>.|.|TRBV9|18|TRBJ2-5
CASSVDPTGGGLQETQYF
TGTGCCAGCAGCGTAGATCCAACGGGGGGCGGTCTCCAAGAGACCCAGTACTTC
>.|.|TRBV6-1|12|TRBJ1-5
CASSESDQPQHF
TGTGCCAGCAGTGAGTCGGATCAGCCCCAGCATTTT
>.|.|TRBV7-7|14|TRBJ2-5
CASSLGEYQETQYF
TGTGCTAGCAGCTTAGGGGAGTACCAAGAGACCCAGTACTTC
>once|.|TRBV2|14|TRBJ2-2
CASSEEQNTGELFF
TGTGCCAGCAGTGAAGAACAGAACACCGGGGAGCTGTTTTTT